This TCR beta chain emerged from a study of CD8+ T cells in alopecia areata. Across the whole study: Treated individuals took tofacitinib by mouth, 5 to 10 mg twice daily.

This clone was observed many times. No antigen is known for it. J lost 6 bases, V lost 4 bases, and 6 bases had no gene match. The CDR3 has 14 amino acids. Germline-derived CDR1 and CDR2 are LGHNT and FRNRAP. Documented treatment: oral pan-JAK inhibitor, 5-10 mg twice daily. Sorting of PBMCs yielded the CD4+ and CD8+ T cells. Study outcomes and limitations: Mice gave a clearer picture of TCR sharing than patients did, possibly for HLA-related reasons. Because of a solitary nonresponder, the connection of baseline CD8+ expansion to response stays uncertain.

As the sequencing template, cDNA was produced by extracting RNA and reverse transcribing it. Only in-frame clones appear in the TCRdb table, and some are missing; sequencing was by immunoSEQ multiplex PCR. Counted here are around 150,000 clones, 60% to 75% occurring once; the ten biggest clones make up 12% to 15%. The starting material was CD4+ T cells sorted from blood, obtained at week 24, from a patient treated with tofacitinib. This chain joins TRBV12-5 and TRBJ2-7; 10 bases match TRBD1. This clonotype was sampled from a human donor with alopecia areata. CDR3 sequence reads: CASGSGQGYFEQYF. The DNA of the CDR3 is TGTGCTAGTGGTTCGGGACAGGGGTATTTCGAGCAGTACTTC.